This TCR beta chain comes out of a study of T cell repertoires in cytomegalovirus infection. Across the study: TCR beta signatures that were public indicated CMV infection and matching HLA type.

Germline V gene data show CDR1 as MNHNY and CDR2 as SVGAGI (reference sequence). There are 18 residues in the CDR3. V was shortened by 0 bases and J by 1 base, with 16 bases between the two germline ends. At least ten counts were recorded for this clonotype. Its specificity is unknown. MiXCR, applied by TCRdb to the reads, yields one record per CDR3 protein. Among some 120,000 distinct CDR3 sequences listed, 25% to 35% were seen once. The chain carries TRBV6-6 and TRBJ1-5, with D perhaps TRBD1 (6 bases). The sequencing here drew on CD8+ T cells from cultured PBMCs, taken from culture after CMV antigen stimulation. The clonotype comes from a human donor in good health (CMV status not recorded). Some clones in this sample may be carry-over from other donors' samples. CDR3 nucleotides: TGTGCCAGCAGTTACTCGGGGGCACCTTCTCGGAGCAATCAGCCCCAGCATTTT. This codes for CASSYSGAPSRSNQPQHF.